Only a few counts were recorded for the clone carrying this T cell receptor beta chain. Its antigen is not known. This sample was taken from a study of coeliac disease. Whole-study results and caveats: Largely private TRB repertoires meant most sequences were sample-unique. The authors considered this approach unsuitable for unbiased detection of gliadin-specific T cells. Only 1 of 6 controls, but 9 of 18 coeliac samples, showed published gliadin-specific TRB sequences.

Cells were frozen in aliquots of around 540,000, and one aliquot per fraction was sequenced. Libraries were prepared by immunoSEQ multiplex PCR; TCRdb keeps only in-frame clonotypes and omits some of them. This table holds 5,500 to 7,000 clones, approximately 73% found once. CDR1 is ENHRY, CDR2 SYGVKD, per germline. The CDR3 loop spans 15 amino acids. J lost 3 bases, V lost 4 bases, and 5 bases had no gene match. The specimen was lymphocytes from the gut lamina propria. The chain joins TRBV10-3 to TRBJ2-7, with 11 positions matching TRBD1. The clonotype comes from a man between 65 and 79 years old with active celiac disease. The CDR3 DNA follows: TGTGCCATCAGTGGACAGGACAGGGGGCACTACGAGCAGTACTTC. Its protein product is CAISGQDRGHYEQYF.